Each of the 16 T cell receptor beta chains below was sequenced from the same sample in a study of T cells after yellow fever vaccination. Using its own MiXCR run on the 5' RACE reads, TCRdb lists one record per CDR3 protein. The table shows approximately 96,000 distinct CDR3 sequences, with under 9% occurring only once. The sequenced sample was CD8+ T cells not binding an NS4B(214-222) dextramer, sorted from PBMCs, obtained around 15 days after the first yellow fever vaccination. All receptors derive from a man between 18 and 35 years old who received the YFV17D yellow fever vaccine.

This clonotype showed up just a few times. The chain joins TRBV27 to TRBJ2-7; D is possibly TRBD1 or TRBD2 (5 bases each). CDR1 and CDR2 (germline): MNHEY, SMNVEV (reference sequence). The V and J ends lost 2 bases and 0 bases respectively, with 11 bases between them. CDR3 length: 15 amino acids. The CDR3: CASSLDPGSSYEQYF. CDR3 DNA sequence: TGTGCCAGCAGTTTAGATCCAGGGAGCTCCTACGAGCAGTACTTC.

The chain joins TRBV27 to TRBJ1-1; possibly TRBD1 for D (5 bases). Germline V CDR1 and CDR2: MNHEY, SMNVEV (reference sequence). The CDR3 extends over 17 amino acids. The germline V and J ends were trimmed by 1 base and 0 bases, with 15 bases remaining between them. CDR3 protein: CASSLFRGPMMNTEAFF. For the CDR3, the DNA is TGTGCCAGCAGTTTATTCCGGGGACCAATGATGAACACTGAAGCTTTCTTT.

The V gene is TRBV5-6, the J gene TRBJ2-5; D gene unclear. The germline CDR1 and CDR2 sequences are SGHDT and YYEEEE. V lost 0 bases, J lost 2 bases, and 8 bases lay in between. CDR3 length equals 14 residues. In DNA form, the CDR3 reads TGTGCCAGCAGCTTGGCTGGCGGACAAGAGACCCAGTACTTC. This encodes CASSLAGGQETQYF.

The chain links TRBV27 to TRBJ1-2, with 8 bases fitting TRBD1. Germline loops: CDR1 MNHEY, CDR2 SMNVEV (reference sequence). This CDR3 has 14 amino acids. After removal of 4 bases from V and 6 bases from J, the junction contained 7 bases not matched to a gene. CDR3 bases: TGTGCCAGCAGTTGGACAGGGATGGGGAATGGCTACACCTTC. The encoded protein is CASSWTGMGNGYTF.

In its sample, this clonotype was seen a few times. The V gene is TRBV9, the J gene TRBJ1-3, with a possible D match to TRBD1 (5 bases). The ends were cut back, 0 bases at V and 4 bases at J, with 11 bases in the middle. CDR1 and CDR2 from the germline V gene are SGDLS and YYNGEE. The length of the CDR3 is 15 residues. CDR3 coding DNA: TGTGCCAGCAGCGTAGGTCAGGGTTTGGGAAACACCATATATTTT. Residues: CASSVGQGLGNTIYF.

This clonotype came up many times. The V call is TRBV4-3, the J call TRBJ2-7; D is possibly TRBD1 (6 bases). Trimming removed 0 bases from V and 4 bases from J, with 19 bases in between. The CDR3 runs to 17 residues. Germline V gene sequence: CDR1 LGHNA, CDR2 YSLEER. The CDR3 loop reads CASSQDFPQGAEYEQYV. DNA of the CDR3: TGCGCCAGCAGCCAAGATTTCCCACAGGGTGCGGAATACGAGCAGTACGTC.

This clonotype was recorded at least ten times. The rearrangement joins TRBV29-1 to TRBJ2-5; D may be TRBD2 (6 bases). The germline V gene encodes CDR1 SQVTM and CDR2 ANQGSEA. The CDR3 runs 12 residues. V lost 7 bases and J lost 1, with 10 bases in between. CDR3 bases: TGCAGCGGTGGGGGGACCCAAGAGACCCAGTACTTC. Translation: CSGGGTQETQYF.

This clonotype has a count of ten or more. The J gene is TRBJ1-5, the V gene TRBV7-8; D is uncertain. CDR3 size: 16 residues. CDR1 and CDR2 (germline): SGHVS, FQNEAQ. V lost 2 bases and J 0 bases, leaving 11 bases between the germline ends. CDR3: CASSLREVDSNQPQHF. The DNA of the CDR3 is TGTGCCAGCAGCTTAAGGGAGGTGGATAGCAATCAGCCCCAGCATTTT. The entire variable domain, with the rest obtained from reference TRBV7-8 and TRBJ1-5, is as follows: GAGVSQSPRYKVAKRGQDVALRCDPISGHVSLFWYQQALGQGPEFLTYFQNEAQLDKSGLPSDRFFAERPEGSVSTLKIQRTQQEDSAVYLCASSLREVDSNQPQHFGDGTRLSIL.

This clonotype was detected only a few times. The chain uses TRBV29-1 and TRBJ1-2; D gene unclear. Germline CDR1 is SQVTM and CDR2 is ANQGSEA. V was trimmed by 0 bases and J by 5 bases, leaving 19 bases between them. This CDR3 has 16 residues. In DNA, the CDR3 is TGCAGCGTTGAAGATCGTCGGGAAGATAGCGGGTATGGCTACACCTTC. Translating it yields CSVEDRREDSGYGYTF.

This clonotype has a handful of counts. The gene calls are TRBV20-1 and TRBJ1-2; D gene uncertain. Germline CDR1 is DFQATT and CDR2 is SNEGSKA (reference sequence). V was pared by 7 bases and J by 4 bases, with 19 bases between. The CDR3 extends over 14 amino acids. The CDR3 coding sequence is TGCAGTGGGAAGCAGGACCTAAATGGCTATGGCTACACCTTC. Its translation is CSGKQDLNGYGYTF.

This clonotype was detected ten times or more. This sequence joins TRBV15 and TRBJ2-5; 8 bases fit TRBD2. The CDR3 spans 14 residues. Trimming took 6 bases from V and 0 from J; bases not matched to a gene: 3. CDR1 and CDR2 from the germline V gene are LNHNV and YYDKDF (reference sequence). The CDR3 region has the DNA TGTGCCACCAGGGAGCGGGGGAACCAAGAGACCCAGTACTTC. It is translated as CATRERGNQETQYF. Using reference TRBV15 and TRBJ2-5 for the parts outside the CDR3, the full variable domain is DAMVIQNPRYQVTQFGKPVTLSCSQTLNHNVMYWYQQKSSQAPKLLFHYYDKDFNNEADTPDNFQSRRPNTSFCFLDIRSPGLGDTAMYLCATRERGNQETQYFGPGTRLLVL.

The V and J genes are TRBV27 and TRBJ2-1, with D possibly TRBD1 on 7 matching bases. This CDR3 has 14 residues. Trimming cost V 5 bases and J 9 bases, with 17 bases left between them. Looked up from germline, CDR1 is MNHEY and CDR2 is SMNVEV (reference sequence). CDR3 sequence (DNA): TGTGCCAGCAGTAATCGGGACCAGGGGGGTGAGCAGTTCTTC. It is translated as CASSNRDQGGEQFF.

This clonotype has only a few counts. The V and J genes are TRBV12-3 or TRBV12-4 and TRBJ1-2; no clear D. The CDR3 extends over 15 amino acids. The ends were cut back, 5 bases at V and 4 bases at J, with 17 bases in the middle. Here the CDR3 reads CASSAYQVPLYGYTF. As DNA, the CDR3 is TGTGCCAGCAGTGCGTATCAGGTTCCCCTCTATGGCTACACCTTC.

The table lists this clonotype with a few counts. The J gene is TRBJ2-3, the V gene TRBV5-1; weak D call: TRBD1 (5 bases). The V end was cut by 5 bases, the J end by 0 bases, with 22 bases between. The CDR3 has 18 amino acids. Germline values: CDR1 SGHRS, CDR2 YFSETQ. The CDR3 nucleotides read TGCGCCAGCAGTCACCTTCCTCTCGGAGACAGTAGCACAGATACGCAGTATTTT. Protein product: CASSHLPLGDSSTDTQYF. Looking up the rest from reference TRBV5-1 and TRBJ2-3 gives the full variable domain: KAGVTQTPRYLIKTRGQQVTLSCSPISGHRSVSWYQQTPGQGLQFLFEYFSETQRNKGNFPGRFSGRQFSNSRSEMNVSTLELGDSALYLCASSHLPLGDSSTDTQYFGPGTRLTVL.

This clonotype was counted only a few times. The rearrangement links TRBV27 to TRBJ1-1; TRBD1 agrees at 7 bases. The CDR3 sequence is 14 residues long. J gave up 3 bases and V 6 bases, and 7 bases lay outside the gene matches. Germline CDR1 is MNHEY and CDR2 is SMNVEV (reference sequence). CDR3 sequence: CASRTGFGHTEAFF. In DNA, the CDR3 is TGTGCCAGCAGGACAGGGTTTGGGCACACTGAAGCTTTCTTT.

CDR3 coding DNA: TGTGCCAGCTCCGGGAGTAGGGCTGGCTACACCTTC. Amino acid sequence: CASSGSRAGYTF. This chain connects TRBV6-2 or TRBV6-3 to TRBJ1-2; D is ambiguous. V lost 8 bases and J 7 bases, leaving 14 bases between the germline ends. The CDR3 length is 12 residues. Germline values: CDR1 MNHEY, CDR2 SVGEGT.